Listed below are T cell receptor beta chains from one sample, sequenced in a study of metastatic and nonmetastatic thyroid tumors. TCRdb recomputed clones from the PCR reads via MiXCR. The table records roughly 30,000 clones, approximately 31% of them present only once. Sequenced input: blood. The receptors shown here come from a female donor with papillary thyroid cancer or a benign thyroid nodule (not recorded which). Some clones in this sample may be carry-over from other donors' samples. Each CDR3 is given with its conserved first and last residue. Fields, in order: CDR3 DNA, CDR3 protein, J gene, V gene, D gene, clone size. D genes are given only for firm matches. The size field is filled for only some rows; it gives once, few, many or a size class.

CDR3 DNA: TGTGCCAGCTCACCCTCCCCCGACGTCGCCCGCCACCACTTT; CDR3 protein: CASSPSPDVARHHF; J gene: TRBJ1-6; V gene: TRBV18; D gene: -; clone size: many
CDR3 DNA: TGCAGTCCTAGGGGGGGGGGACACGGGGACACCGGGGAGCTGTTTTTT; CDR3 protein: CSPRGGGHGDTGELFF; J gene: TRBJ2-2; V gene: TRBV20-1; D gene: -; clone size: many
CDR3 DNA: TGTGCCAGTTGTAAGACTGTTGGGACGACAATAAACATTCAGTACTTC; CDR3 protein: CASCKTVGTTINIQYF; J gene: TRBJ2-4; V gene: TRBV2; D gene: -; clone size: many
CDR3 DNA: TGCAGTGCTAGCACTGGACGAGGTGTCGAACAGTACTTC; CDR3 protein: CSASTGRGVEQYF; J gene: TRBJ2-7; V gene: TRBV20-1; D gene: -; clone size: -
CDR3 DNA: TGTGCAAGCAGTGGATCGGGGATTACTGGGGCCAACGTCCTGTCTTTC; CDR3 protein: CASSGSGITGANVLSF; J gene: TRBJ2-6; V gene: TRBV2; D gene: -; clone size: -
CDR3 DNA: TGCAGTGCCCGTCCCTTTAGCGGGAGGGTGGATACGCAGTATTTT; CDR3 protein: CSARPFSGRVDTQYF; J gene: TRBJ2-3; V gene: TRBV20-1; D gene: TRBD2; clone size: many
CDR3 DNA: TGTGCCAGCAGTTACATGGTTATAGACACTGGGGAGCTGTTTTTT; CDR3 protein: CASSYMVIDTGELFF; J gene: TRBJ2-2; V gene: TRBV6-5; D gene: -; clone size: -
CDR3 DNA: TGTGCCAGCAGTTTAGCGCCTAGCGGGTTACCACCCCCCACAGATACGCAGTATTTT; CDR3 protein: CASSLAPSGLPPPTDTQYF; J gene: TRBJ2-3; V gene: TRBV12-3/TRBV12-4; D gene: TRBD2; clone size: many
CDR3 DNA: TGCGCCAGCAGCCGAGGGACTAGCGGGAGAAATGAGCAGTTCTTC; CDR3 protein: CASSRGTSGRNEQFF; J gene: TRBJ2-1; V gene: TRBV4-3; D gene: TRBD2; clone size: -
CDR3 DNA: TGTGCCTGGAGCGCTACAAACCTCCCGGGAGTAAATGAGCAGTTCTTC; CDR3 protein: CAWSATNLPGVNEQFF; J gene: TRBJ2-1; V gene: TRBV30; D gene: -; clone size: many
CDR3 DNA: TGTGCCAGCGCTCAGGGGGTCTATGCTGAGCATTTCTTC; CDR3 protein: CASAQGVYAEHFF; J gene: TRBJ2-1; V gene: TRBV27; D gene: TRBD1; clone size: few
CDR3 DNA: TGTGCCAGCAGCTTTCCGGGAGCCTACGAGCAGTACTTC; CDR3 protein: CASSFPGAYEQYF; J gene: TRBJ2-7; V gene: TRBV7-3; D gene: -; clone size: -
CDR3 DNA: TGTGCCAGCAGCGCCTTTGGGAGCGGGGGGGCCGCTGAGCAGTTCTTC; CDR3 protein: CASSAFGSGGAAEQFF; J gene: TRBJ2-1; V gene: TRBV9; D gene: TRBD2; clone size: few
CDR3 DNA: TGCGCCAGCAGCTTGGGTCGGGAGGGGGACTATGGCTACACCTTC; CDR3 protein: CASSLGREGDYGYTF; J gene: TRBJ1-2; V gene: TRBV5-1; D gene: -; clone size: -
CDR3 DNA: TGTGCCAGCAGCCAAAAAGGGGGACTAGCGCTTTTTAATACGCAGTATTTT; CDR3 protein: CASSQKGGLALFNTQYF; J gene: TRBJ2-3; V gene: TRBV3-1; D gene: TRBD2; clone size: many
CDR3 DNA: TGTGCCAGCAGTTTCCTCGGGGGCAGGGGGCCTGAAGCTTTCTTT; CDR3 protein: CASSFLGGRGPEAFF; J gene: TRBJ1-1; V gene: TRBV25-1; D gene: TRBD1; clone size: few
CDR3 DNA: TGTGCCAGTCAAGACAGGGGGTGCTGTAACGCCGGGGAGCTGTTTTTT; CDR3 protein: CASQDRGCCNAGELFF; J gene: TRBJ2-2; V gene: TRBV19; D gene: TRBD1; clone size: -
CDR3 DNA: TGCAGTGCTAGAGATACGGGGGGGGCTCGAGAGCAGTACTTC; CDR3 protein: CSARDTGGAREQYF; J gene: TRBJ2-7; V gene: TRBV20-1; D gene: TRBD2; clone size: once
CDR3 DNA: TGCGCCAGCAGCCCCCTTTGGGGAGCCAACCAGCCCCAGCATTTT; CDR3 protein: CASSPLWGANQPQHF; J gene: TRBJ1-5; V gene: TRBV5-1; D gene: -; clone size: -
CDR3 DNA: TGCAGTGCCCAACAGGGAGGGTACCCTGGCGAGCAGTACTTC; CDR3 protein: CSAQQGGYPGEQYF; J gene: TRBJ2-7; V gene: TRBV20-1; D gene: -; clone size: -
CDR3 DNA: TGTGCCAGCAGTCCCTCTACGGGGCGAAGCACTGAAGCTTTCTTT; CDR3 protein: CASSPSTGRSTEAFF; J gene: TRBJ1-1; V gene: TRBV2; D gene: -; clone size: -
CDR3 DNA: TGCGCCAGCAGCTTGTCGGGGGCGGTGGACAACTACGAGCAGTACTTC; CDR3 protein: CASSLSGAVDNYEQYF; J gene: TRBJ2-7; V gene: TRBV5-1; D gene: -; clone size: many
CDR3 DNA: TGTGCCAGCAGCAAGGGACAGGGGGCGCGGATCAATGAGCAGTTCTTC; CDR3 protein: CASSKGQGARINEQFF; J gene: TRBJ2-1; V gene: TRBV11-2; D gene: TRBD1; clone size: -
CDR3 DNA: TGCGCCAGCAGCCAAGAACAGGCAACTAACTATGGCTACACCTTC; CDR3 protein: CASSQEQATNYGYTF; J gene: TRBJ1-2; V gene: TRBV4-1; D gene: -; clone size: -
CDR3 DNA: TGTGCCAGCAGCCCCCGGGACGGCCCCTACGAGCAGTACTTC; CDR3 protein: CASSPRDGPYEQYF; J gene: TRBJ2-7; V gene: TRBV7-2; D gene: -; clone size: many
CDR3 DNA: TGTGCCAGCAGTTACGGCAGGGACTCCTTCGAGCAGTACTTC; CDR3 protein: CASSYGRDSFEQYF; J gene: TRBJ2-7; V gene: TRBV6-5; D gene: -; clone size: -
CDR3 DNA: TGTGCCAGCATGGGAGGGGCGAGCTATGGCTACACCTTC; CDR3 protein: CASMGGASYGYTF; J gene: TRBJ1-2; V gene: TRBV27; D gene: -; clone size: medium-sized
CDR3 DNA: TGTGCCAGCAGTTTGGGACAGGGGTCAAAAGATGTCTATGGCTACACCTTC; CDR3 protein: CASSLGQGSKDVYGYTF; J gene: TRBJ1-2; V gene: TRBV12-3/TRBV12-4; D gene: TRBD1; clone size: -
CDR3 DNA: TGTGCCAGCAGTGGGACGGGGCTATACACTGAAGCTTTCTTT; CDR3 protein: CASSGTGLYTEAFF; J gene: TRBJ1-1; V gene: TRBV12-3/TRBV12-4; D gene: -; clone size: many
CDR3 DNA: TGTGCCAGCAGTCGACACCGGGACAGGGCTTACTATGGCTACACCTTC; CDR3 protein: CASSRHRDRAYYGYTF; J gene: TRBJ1-2; V gene: TRBV7-8; D gene: TRBD1; clone size: many
CDR3 DNA: TGTGCCAGCAGGGGTCGACAGGGCCTCAACTATGGCTACACCTTC; CDR3 protein: CASRGRQGLNYGYTF; J gene: TRBJ1-2; V gene: TRBV6-4; D gene: TRBD1; clone size: many
CDR3 DNA: TGTGCCAGCAGCTTAGTCCAGGAAGGTGGCTACACCTTC; CDR3 protein: CASSLVQEGGYTF; J gene: TRBJ1-2; V gene: TRBV11-2; D gene: -; clone size: -
CDR3 DNA: TGTGCCAGCAGCTTTGGCACTAACTATGGCTACACCTTC; CDR3 protein: CASSFGTNYGYTF; J gene: TRBJ1-2; V gene: TRBV7-2; D gene: -; clone size: many
CDR3 DNA: TGTGCCAGCATTTATCGTCAGGGCCTCTCTGGGGCCAACGTCCTGACTTTC; CDR3 protein: CASIYRQGLSGANVLTF; J gene: TRBJ2-6; V gene: TRBV6-2/TRBV6-3; D gene: -; clone size: few
CDR3 DNA: TGTGCCAGCAGTTTGAAGGTTGGACTCGGCCATTTGCAATACTTC; CDR3 protein: CASSLKVGLGHLQYF; J gene: TRBJ2-7; V gene: TRBV12-3/TRBV12-4; D gene: -; clone size: -
CDR3 DNA: TGTGCCAGCAGTTCTCCCGACCGACTAGCGGGAGAGACCCAGTACTTC; CDR3 protein: CASSSPDRLAGETQYF; J gene: TRBJ2-5; V gene: TRBV28; D gene: TRBD2; clone size: many
CDR3 DNA: TGTGCCAGGAGTTTTTCTTTGGGGTACAATGAGCTGTTCTTC; CDR3 protein: CARSFSLGYNELFF; J gene: TRBJ2-1; V gene: TRBV27; D gene: -; clone size: -
CDR3 DNA: TGTGCCAGCATCCCCGGGACGGAGCCTTACGATCAGTACTTC; CDR3 protein: CASIPGTEPYDQYF; J gene: TRBJ2-7; V gene: TRBV3-1; D gene: -; clone size: once
CDR3 DNA: TGTGCCAGCAGCTCCGGGACAGGTCGTGTGTCTCTTGAAAAACTGTTTTTT; CDR3 protein: CASSSGTGRVSLEKLFF; J gene: TRBJ1-4; V gene: TRBV7-9; D gene: TRBD1; clone size: many